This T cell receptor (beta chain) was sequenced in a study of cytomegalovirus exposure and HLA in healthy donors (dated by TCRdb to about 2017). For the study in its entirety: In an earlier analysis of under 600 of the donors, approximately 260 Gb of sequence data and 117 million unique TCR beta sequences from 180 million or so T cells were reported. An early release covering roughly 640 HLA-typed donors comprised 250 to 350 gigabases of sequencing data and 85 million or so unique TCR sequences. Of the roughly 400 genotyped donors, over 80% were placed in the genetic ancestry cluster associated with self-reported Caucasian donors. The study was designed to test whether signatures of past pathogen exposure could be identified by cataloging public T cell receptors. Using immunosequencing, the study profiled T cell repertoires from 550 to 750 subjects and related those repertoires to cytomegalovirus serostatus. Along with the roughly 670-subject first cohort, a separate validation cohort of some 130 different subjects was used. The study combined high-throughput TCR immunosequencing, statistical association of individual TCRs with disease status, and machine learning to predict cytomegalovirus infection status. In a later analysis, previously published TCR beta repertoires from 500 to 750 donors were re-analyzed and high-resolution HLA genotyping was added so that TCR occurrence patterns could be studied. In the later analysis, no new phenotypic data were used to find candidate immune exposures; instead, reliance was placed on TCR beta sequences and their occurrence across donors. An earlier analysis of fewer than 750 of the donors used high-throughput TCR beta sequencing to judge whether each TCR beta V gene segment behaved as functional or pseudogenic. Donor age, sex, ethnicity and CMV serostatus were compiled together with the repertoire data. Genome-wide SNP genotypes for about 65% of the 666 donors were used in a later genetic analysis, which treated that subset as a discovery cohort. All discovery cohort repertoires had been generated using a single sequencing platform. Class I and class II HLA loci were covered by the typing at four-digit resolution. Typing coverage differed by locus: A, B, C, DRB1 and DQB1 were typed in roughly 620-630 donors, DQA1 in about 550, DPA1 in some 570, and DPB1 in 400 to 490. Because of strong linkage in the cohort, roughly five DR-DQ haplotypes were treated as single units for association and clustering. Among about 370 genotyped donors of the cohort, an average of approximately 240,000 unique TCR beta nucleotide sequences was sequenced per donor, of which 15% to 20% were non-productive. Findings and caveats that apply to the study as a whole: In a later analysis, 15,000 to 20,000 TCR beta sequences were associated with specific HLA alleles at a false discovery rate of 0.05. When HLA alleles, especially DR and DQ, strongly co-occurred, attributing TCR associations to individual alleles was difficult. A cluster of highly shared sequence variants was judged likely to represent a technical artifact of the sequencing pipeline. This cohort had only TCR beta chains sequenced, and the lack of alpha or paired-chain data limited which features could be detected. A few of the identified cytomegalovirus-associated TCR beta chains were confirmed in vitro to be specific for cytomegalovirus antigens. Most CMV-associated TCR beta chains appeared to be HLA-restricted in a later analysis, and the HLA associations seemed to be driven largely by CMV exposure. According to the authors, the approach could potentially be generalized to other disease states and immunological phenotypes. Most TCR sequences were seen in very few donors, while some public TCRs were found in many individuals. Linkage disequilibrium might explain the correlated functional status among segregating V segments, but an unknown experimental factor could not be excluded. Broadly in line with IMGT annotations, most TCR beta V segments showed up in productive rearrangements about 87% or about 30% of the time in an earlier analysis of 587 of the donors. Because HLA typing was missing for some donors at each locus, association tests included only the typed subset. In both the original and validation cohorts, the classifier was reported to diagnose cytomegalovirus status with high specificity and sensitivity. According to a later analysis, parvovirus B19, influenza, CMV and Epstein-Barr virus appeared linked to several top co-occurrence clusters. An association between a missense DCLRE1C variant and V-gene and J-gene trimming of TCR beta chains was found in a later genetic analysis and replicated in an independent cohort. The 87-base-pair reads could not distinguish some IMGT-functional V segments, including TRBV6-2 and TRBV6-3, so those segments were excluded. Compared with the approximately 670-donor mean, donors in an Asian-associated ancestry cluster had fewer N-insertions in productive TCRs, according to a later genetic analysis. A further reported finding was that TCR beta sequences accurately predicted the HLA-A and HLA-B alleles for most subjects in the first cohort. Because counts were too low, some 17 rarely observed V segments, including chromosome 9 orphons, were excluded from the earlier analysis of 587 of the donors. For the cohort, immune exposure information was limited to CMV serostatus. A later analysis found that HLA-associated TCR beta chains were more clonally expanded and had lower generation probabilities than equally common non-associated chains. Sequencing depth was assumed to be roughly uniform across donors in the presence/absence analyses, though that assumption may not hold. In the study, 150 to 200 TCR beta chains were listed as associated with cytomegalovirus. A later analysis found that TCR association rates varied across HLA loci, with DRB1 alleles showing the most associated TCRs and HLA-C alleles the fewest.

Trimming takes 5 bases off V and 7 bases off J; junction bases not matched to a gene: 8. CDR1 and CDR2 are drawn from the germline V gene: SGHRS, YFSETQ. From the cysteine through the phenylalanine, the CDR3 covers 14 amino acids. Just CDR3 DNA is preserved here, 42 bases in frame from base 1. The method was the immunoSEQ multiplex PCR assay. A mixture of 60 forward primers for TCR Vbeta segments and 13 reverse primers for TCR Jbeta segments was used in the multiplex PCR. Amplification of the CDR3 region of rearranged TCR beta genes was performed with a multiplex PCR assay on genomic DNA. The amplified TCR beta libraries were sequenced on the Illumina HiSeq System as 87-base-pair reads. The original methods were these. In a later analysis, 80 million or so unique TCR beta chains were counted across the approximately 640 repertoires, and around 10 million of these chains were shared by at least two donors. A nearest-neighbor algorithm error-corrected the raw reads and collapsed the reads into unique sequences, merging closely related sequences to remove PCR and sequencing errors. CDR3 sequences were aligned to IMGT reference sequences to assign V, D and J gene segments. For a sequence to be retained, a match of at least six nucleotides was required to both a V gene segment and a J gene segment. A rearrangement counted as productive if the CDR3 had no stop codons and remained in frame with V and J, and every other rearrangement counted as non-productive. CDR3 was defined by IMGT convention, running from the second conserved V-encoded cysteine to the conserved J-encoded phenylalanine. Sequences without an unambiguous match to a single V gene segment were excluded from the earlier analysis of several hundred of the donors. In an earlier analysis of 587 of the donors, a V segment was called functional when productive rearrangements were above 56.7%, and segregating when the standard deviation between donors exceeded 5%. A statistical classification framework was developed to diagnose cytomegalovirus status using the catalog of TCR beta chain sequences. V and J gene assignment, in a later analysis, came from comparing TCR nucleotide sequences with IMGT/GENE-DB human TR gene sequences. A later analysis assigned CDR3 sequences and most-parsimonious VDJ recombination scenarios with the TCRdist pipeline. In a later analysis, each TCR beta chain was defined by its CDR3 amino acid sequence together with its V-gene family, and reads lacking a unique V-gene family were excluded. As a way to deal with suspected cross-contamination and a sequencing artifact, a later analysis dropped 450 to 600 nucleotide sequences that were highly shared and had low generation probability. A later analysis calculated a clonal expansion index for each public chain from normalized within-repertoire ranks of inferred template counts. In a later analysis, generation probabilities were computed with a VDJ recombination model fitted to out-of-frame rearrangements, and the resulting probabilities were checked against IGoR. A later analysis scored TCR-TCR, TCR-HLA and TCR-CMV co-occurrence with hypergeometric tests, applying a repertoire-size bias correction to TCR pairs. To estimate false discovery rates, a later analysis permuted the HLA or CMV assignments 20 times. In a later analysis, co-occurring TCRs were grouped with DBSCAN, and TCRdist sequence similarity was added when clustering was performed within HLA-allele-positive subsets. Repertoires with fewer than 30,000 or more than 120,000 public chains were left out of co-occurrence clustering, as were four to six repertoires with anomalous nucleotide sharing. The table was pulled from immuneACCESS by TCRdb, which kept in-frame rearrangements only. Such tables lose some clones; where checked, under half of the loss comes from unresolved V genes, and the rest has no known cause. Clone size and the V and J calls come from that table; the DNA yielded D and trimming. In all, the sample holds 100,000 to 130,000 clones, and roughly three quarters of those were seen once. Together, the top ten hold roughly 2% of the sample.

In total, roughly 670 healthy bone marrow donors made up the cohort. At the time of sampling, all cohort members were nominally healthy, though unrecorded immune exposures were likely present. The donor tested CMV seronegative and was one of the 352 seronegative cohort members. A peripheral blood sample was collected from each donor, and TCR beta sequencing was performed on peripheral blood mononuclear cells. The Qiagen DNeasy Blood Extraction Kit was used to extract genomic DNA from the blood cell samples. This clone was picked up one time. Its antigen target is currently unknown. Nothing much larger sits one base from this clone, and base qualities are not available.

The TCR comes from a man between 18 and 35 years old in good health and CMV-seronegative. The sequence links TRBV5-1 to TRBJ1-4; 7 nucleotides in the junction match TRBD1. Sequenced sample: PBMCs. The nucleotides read TGCGCCAGCAGGGACATAGGGGGCAGTGAAAAACTGTTTTTT. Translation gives CASRDIGGSEKLFF.